Included here is one T cell receptor (beta chain) sequence, with context. What it binds is unknown. Primers: 60 Vbeta forward and 13 Jbeta reverse. Using immunoSEQ multiplex PCR, the repertoire was profiled, and TCRdb retains in-frame clones only, with some absent. The table records roughly 180,000 clones, approximately 85% of them present only once. The ends were cut back, 1 base at V and 5 bases at J, with 20 bases in the middle. The germline CDR1 and CDR2 sequences are SGHTA and FQGNSA. The CDR3 covers 17 residues. This entry belongs to a study of cytomegalovirus exposure and HLA in healthy donors. Study as a whole: HLA-typed donors were the source of tens of millions of unique TCRs held in an early data release.

Study-wide results and caveats: A missense DCLRE1C variant was associated with V- and J-gene trimming of TCR beta chains in a later analysis, and an independent cohort replicated the association. Further analysis, carried out later, found HLA-associated TCR beta chains more clonally expanded than equally common other chains.

The V gene is TRBV7-2, the J gene TRBJ1-1; D gene ambiguous. Sequencing was carried out using PBMCs. This sequence was found in a man between 18 and 35 years old in good health and CMV-seropositive. CDR3 in amino acids: CASSLDGGSGSRTEAFF. CDR3 DNA sequence: TGTGCCAGCAGCTTAGACGGAGGTTCGGGGAGCAGAACTGAAGCTTTCTTT.